Presented here are 8 T cell receptor beta chains from one specimen sequenced in a study of Graves' ophthalmopathy and Graves' hyperthyroidism. Amplifying from RNA transcripts, the study obtained TCR beta CDR3 regions. RT-PCR was first run with HTBI primers, then multiplex PCR in a second round. TCRdb fed the multiplex PCR reads into MiXCR, producing one record per CDR3 protein. The data contain about 480,000 distinct CDR3 sequences, around an eighth of them singletons. Sequences were obtained from blood. The receptors were sampled from a woman in her 30s with Graves' ophthalmopathy.

In its sample, this clonotype was seen a few times. The chain carries TRBV20-1 and TRBJ2-5; 12 bases match TRBD1. V shed 6 bases and J 5 bases; nucleotides not matched to a gene: 10. Germline V CDR1 and CDR2: DFQATT, SNEGSKA (reference sequence). This CDR3 has 15 amino acids. CDR3 bases: TGCAGTGCCCACACCGGGACAGGGGGCGCGGAGACCCAGTACTTC. Encoded protein: CSAHTGTGGAETQYF.

This clonotype came up many times. The V and J genes are TRBV6-4 and TRBJ1-2, with D uncertain. Germline CDR1 reads MRHNA; CDR2 reads SNTAGT. The length of the CDR3 is 14 residues. Trimming removed 5 bases at V and 0 bases at J, with 10 bases between. CDR3 coding DNA: TGTGCCAGCAGTTACATAATAGCTAACTATGGCTACACCTTC. Residues: CASSYIIANYGYTF.

This clonotype came up many times. V and J are TRBV20-1 and TRBJ1-1; 7 nucleotides agree with TRBD1. The junction had 3 bases not matched to a gene; V was cut back by 0 bases and J by 5 bases. CDR3 length equals 13 residues. In germline, CDR1 is DFQATT, CDR2 SNEGSKA (reference sequence). CDR3 loop: CSARDPTGTEAFF. The CDR3 DNA follows: TGCAGTGCTAGAGACCCGACAGGGACTGAAGCTTTCTTT.

The gene calls are TRBV27 and TRBJ2-7; 9 bases line up with TRBD1. The CDR3 consists of 15 residues. J lost 4 bases, V lost 4 bases, and 8 bases had no gene match. Germline-derived CDR1 and CDR2 are MNHEY and SMNVEV (reference sequence). DNA of the CDR3: TGTGCCAGCAGTTCCCGGGGACAGGGTATATACGAGCAGTACTTC. Translating it yields CASSSRGQGIYEQYF.

This clonotype has a count of ten or more. V is TRBV28 and J is TRBJ2-7; 12 nucleotides agree with TRBD1. This CDR3 has 16 residues. Germline V gene lookup returns CDR1 MDHEN and CDR2 SYDVKM. V was clipped by 5 bases and J by 8 bases; unmatched bases: 13. This CDR3 reads CASSPPTTGTGGKQYF. DNA for the CDR3: TGTGCCAGCAGTCCGCCCACCACCGGGACAGGGGGCAAGCAGTACTTC. Combining the CDR3 with reference TRBV28 and TRBJ2-7 gives the whole variable domain DVKVTQSSRYLVKRTGEKVFLECVQDMDHENMFWYRQDPGLGLRLIYFSYDVKMKEKGDIPEGYSVSREKKERFSLILESASTNQTSMYLCASSPPTTGTGGKQYFGPGTRLTVT.

At least ten counts were recorded for this clonotype. The V and J genes are TRBV11-2 and TRBJ2-5; TRBD1 agrees at 9 bases. Germline lookup yields CDR1 SGHAT and CDR2 FQNNGV. This CDR3 contains 17 residues. V shed 0 bases and J 3 bases; nucleotides not matched to a gene: 8. The chain's CDR3 is CASSLDIRDRVEETQYF. For the CDR3, the DNA is TGTGCCAGCAGCTTAGACATCCGGGACAGGGTCGAAGAGACCCAGTACTTC. The full variable domain, rest sourced from reference TRBV11-2 and TRBJ2-5, is EAGVAQSPRYKIIEKRQSVAFWCNPISGHATLYWYQQILGQGPKLLIQFQNNGVVDDSQLPKDRFSAERLKGVDSTLKIQPAKLEDSAVYLCASSLDIRDRVEETQYFGPGTRLLVL.

The J gene is TRBJ2-5, the V gene TRBV20-1; D call uncertain. There are 12 residues in the CDR3. CDR1 and CDR2 from the germline V gene are DFQATT and SNEGSKA (reference sequence). Between the trimmed V and J ends, which lost 4 bases and 5 bases, there was a span of 11 bases. CDR3 DNA sequence: TGCAGTGCTAAAGGTGGGATGGAGACCCAGTACTTC. It encodes CSAKGGMETQYF.

This clonotype has only a few counts. The chain joins TRBV4-1 to TRBJ1-5, with no clear D. Germline CDR1 reads MGHRA; CDR2 reads YSYEKL. The CDR3 contains 13 residues. Between the trimmed V and J ends, which lost 6 bases and 4 bases, there was a span of 10 bases. CDR3 DNA sequence: TGCGCCAGCAGTCGGCAGATGAATCAGCCCCAGCATTTT. Its protein product is CASSRQMNQPQHF.